The 18 T cell receptor beta chains reported below all come from one sample, sequenced in a study of cytomegalovirus exposure and HLA in healthy donors. 60 Vbeta and 13 Jbeta primers were used in PCR. Using immunoSEQ multiplex PCR, the repertoire was profiled, and TCRdb retains in-frame clones only, with some absent. The sample yields approximately 220,000 clones, over 80% seen once. The sample taken for sequencing was PBMCs. These receptors were collected from a boy under 10 years old in good health and CMV-seronegative.

The chain is built from TRBV5-1 and TRBJ2-5; 8 bases map to TRBD1. Trimming cost V 0 bases and J 6 bases; bases outside gene matches: 10. There are 16 residues in the CDR3. CDR1 and CDR2 (germline): SGHRS, YFSETQ. CDR3 loop: CASSLGQGAVWKTQYF. Written as DNA, the CDR3 is TGCGCCAGCAGCTTGGGGCAGGGGGCAGTTTGGAAGACCCAGTACTTC.

The chain combines TRBV10-3 with TRBJ2-1, with TRBD2 matching over 10 bases. After removal of 6 bases from V and 10 bases from J, the junction contained 6 bases not matched to a gene. The CDR3 runs to 13 residues. Germline V gene sequence: CDR1 ENHRY, CDR2 SYGVKD. The CDR3 is CAISEAGGQEQFF. DNA of the CDR3: TGTGCCATCAGCGAAGCGGGGGGGCAGGAGCAGTTCTTC.

This chain uses TRBV4-2 with TRBJ1-2; D may be TRBD1 (6 bases). Germline CDR1 is LGHNA and CDR2 is YNFKEQ. This CDR3 spans 12 amino acids. The V gene lost 5 bases and the J gene lost 5 bases, with 9 bases spanning the gap. CDR3 loop: CASSSGEYGYTF. The CDR3 bases are TGTGCCAGCAGCTCAGGGGAGTATGGCTACACCTTC.

The chain links TRBV7-6 to TRBJ2-5; D is undetermined. The CDR3 is made up of 12 amino acids. V gave up 1 base and J gave up 5 bases, with 5 bases separating them. Germline loops: CDR1 SGHVS, CDR2 FNYEAQ. This CDR3 is CASSLGRETQYF. The CDR3 region has the DNA TGTGCCAGCAGCTTAGGCAGGGAGACCCAGTACTTC.

The genes are TRBV5-1 and TRBJ2-2, with D maybe TRBD2 (5 bases). Deletions cut 0 bases from V and 7 bases from J, with 10 bases between. The CDR3 runs 14 residues. The germline CDR1 and CDR2 sequences are SGHRS and YFSETQ. CDR3 coding DNA: TGCGCCAGCAGCTTGGGACGGACTTTCGGGGAGCTGTTTTTT. Amino acid sequence: CASSLGRTFGELFF. Drawing the rest from reference TRBV5-1 and TRBJ2-2, the complete variable domain is KAGVTQTPRYLIKTRGQQVTLSCSPISGHRSVSWYQQTPGQGLQFLFEYFSETQRNKGNFPGRFSGRQFSNSRSEMNVSTLELGDSALYLCASSLGRTFGELFFGEGSRLTVL.

This chain links TRBV6-4 with TRBJ2-1; D is undetermined. The CDR3 is made up of 15 amino acids. The germline V gene has CDR1 MRHNA and CDR2 SNTAGT. V shed 3 bases and J shed 0 bases, with 9 bases lying between them. CDR3 in DNA: TGTGCCAGCAGTGATCACTTGAGCTCCTACAATGAGCAGTTCTTC. Its protein product is CASSDHLSSYNEQFF.

This chain joins TRBV6-5 and TRBJ1-5; D might be TRBD1 (6 bases). CDR1 and CDR2 from the germline V gene are MNHEY and SVGAGI. V lost 3 bases and J 4 bases, leaving 16 bases between the germline ends. This CDR3 is built from 16 residues. Here the CDR3 DNA reads TGTGCCAGCAGTTATGAAGGGGGGGTCATTAATCAGCCCCAGCATTTT. Translated: CASSYEGGVINQPQHF.

The count of this clone is one. The rearrangement links TRBV18 to TRBJ2-5; 12 positions agree with TRBD2. The CDR3 is 16 residues long. V shed 3 bases, J shed 1 base, and the junction held 3 bases outside the gene matches. Germline assignment: CDR1 KGHSH and CDR2 LQKENI. The CDR3 sequence: CASSPPSGGAQETQYF. The CDR3 coding sequence is TGTGCCAGCTCACCTCCTAGCGGGGGGGCCCAAGAGACCCAGTACTTC.

This clone was counted only a few times. V is TRBV2 and J is TRBJ1-6; D is ambiguous. CDR1 is SNHLY, CDR2 FYNNEI, per germline. Trimming cost V 2 bases and J 10 bases, with 12 bases left between them. This CDR3 has 14 amino acids. As DNA, the CDR3 is TGTGCCAGCAGTGAAAGAGCGGGTGGGTCACCCCTCCACTTT. Translation: CASSERAGGSPLHF.

The chain recombines TRBV29-1 with TRBJ2-5; 7 nucleotides line up with TRBD1. Trimming removed 0 bases from V and 0 bases from J; junction bases left unmatched: 10. CDR1 SQVTM and CDR2 ANQGSEA come from the germline V gene. The CDR3 spans 17 residues. CDR3 DNA: TGCAGCGTTGAAGATAGTGGGACAGTTACGTACCAAGAGACCCAGTACTTC. Its protein product is CSVEDSGTVTYQETQYF.

The rearrangement joins TRBV6-5 to TRBJ2-7, with 10 positions matching TRBD2. Germline V gene sequence: CDR1 MNHEY, CDR2 SVGAGI. The CDR3 is 15 amino acids. V shed 0 bases and J 5 bases; nucleotides not matched to a gene: 4. The CDR3 bases are TGTGCCAGCAGTTACTCGTGGCTAGCGGGAGACGAGCAGTACTTC. Translating it yields CASSYSWLAGDEQYF.

This chain connects TRBV9 to TRBJ1-6; a weak D match, TRBD1 (5 bases). In germline, CDR1 is SGDLS, CDR2 YYNGEE. V was trimmed by 0 bases and J by 8 bases, leaving 15 bases between them. The CDR3 is made up of 16 amino acids. CDR3 coding DNA: TGTGCCAGCAGCGTAGAGGGGCTCGAACCCTATTCACCCCTCCACTTT. The encoded protein is CASSVEGLEPYSPLHF. Variable domain in full (rest from reference TRBV9 and TRBJ1-6): DSGVTQTPKHLITATGQRVTLRCSPRSGDLSVYWYQQSLDQGLQFLIQYYNGEERAKGNILERFSAQQFPDLHSELNLSSLELGDSALYFCASSVEGLEPYSPLHFGNGTRLTVT.

The chain combines TRBV27 with TRBJ2-1; TRBD2 matches 9 bases. Trimming at V came to 5 bases and at J to 7 bases, leaving 9 bases not matched to a gene. The germline V gene encodes CDR1 MNHEY and CDR2 SMNVEV (reference sequence). CDR3 size: 15 residues. The CDR3 nucleotides read TGTGCCAGCAGTCCGCGGGGGGGCCTTGGGAATGAGCAGTTCTTC. Translated, it gives CASSPRGGLGNEQFF.

This chain uses TRBV11-2 with TRBJ2-1; 8 bases align to TRBD2. The germline gives CDR1 SGHAT, CDR2 FQNNGV. Trimming at V came to 5 bases and at J to 2 bases, leaving 14 bases not matched to a gene. The CDR3 is 18 residues long. The CDR3 spells CASSPTGGSGMPYNEQFF. The CDR3 nucleotides are TGTGCCAGCAGCCCCACCGGGGGTAGCGGGATGCCCTACAATGAGCAGTTCTTC.

The rearrangement joins TRBV25-1 to TRBJ1-1, with no clear D. V was trimmed by 7 bases and J by 1 base, leaving 7 bases between them. The germline V gene encodes CDR1 MGHDK and CDR2 SYGVNS. The CDR3 length is 12 residues. CDR3 sequence: CASKRGNTEAFF. In DNA form, the CDR3 reads TGTGCCAGCAAGCGCGGGAACACTGAAGCTTTCTTT.

The V gene is TRBV9, the J gene TRBJ1-2; 7 bases are shared with TRBD1. The V segment lost 4 bases and the J segment 3 bases; nucleotides outside the gene matches: 6. This CDR3 region has 14 residues. Germline CDR1 SGDLS, CDR2 YYNGEE. In DNA form, the CDR3 reads TGTGCCAGCAGCCCCCAGGGGACAGACTATGGCTACACCTTC. This encodes CASSPQGTDYGYTF.

This chain connects TRBV5-5 to TRBJ2-7; the D is unclear. The V gene lost 1 base and the J gene lost 3 bases, with 5 bases spanning the gap. The CDR3 contains 12 residues. Germline assignment: CDR1 SGHKS and CDR2 YYEKEE (reference sequence). The CDR3: CASSLPYYEQYF. The DNA of the CDR3 is TGTGCCAGCAGCTTGCCTTACTACGAGCAGTACTTC.

This clone was seen a single time. The genes are TRBV7-9 and TRBJ2-1; TRBD1 might be the D (5 bases). Germline V gene sequence: CDR1 SEHNR, CDR2 FQNEAQ (reference sequence). This CDR3 contains 14 residues. Trimming pared 3 bases from V and 5 bases from J, leaving 11 bases between. CDR3: CASSFTQGHNEQFF. The CDR3 DNA reads TGTGCCAGCAGCTTTACGCAGGGCCACAATGAGCAGTTCTTC.